This passage covers 30 T cell receptor beta chains from one sample sequenced in a study of T cells after yellow fever vaccination. One entry per CDR3 protein, called by TCRdb with MiXCR from the 5' RACE reads. This table holds fewer than 450,000 distinct CDR3 sequences, 11% found once. The source was PBMCs, collected on the day of the first yellow fever vaccination. The receptors here all came from a man aged 18 to 29 who received the YFV17D yellow fever vaccine.

To note about this clonotype: A much larger clone differs by one base, so this may be a read error. The V and J genes are TRBV11-2 and TRBJ2-3; 15 bases fit TRBD2. Germline V gives CDR1 SGHAT, CDR2 FQNNGV. This CDR3 has 16 residues. The CDR3 reads CDSSLDPGLAGGQKYF. The CDR3 DNA sequence: TGTGACAGCAGCTTAGACCCTGGACTAGCGGGGGGGCAAAAGTATTTT.

The rearrangement joins TRBV14 to TRBJ2-7, with D perhaps TRBD2 (7 bases). CDR1 and CDR2 from the germline V gene are SGHDN and FVKESK. V was cut by 0 bases and J by 6 bases, with 9 bases left in between. This CDR3 spans 13 amino acids. The CDR3 protein is CASSQDRGGEQYV. Here the CDR3 DNA reads TGTGCCAGCAGCCAAGATAGGGGGGGCGAGCAGTACGTC.

The rearrangement uses TRBV20-1 and TRBJ2-1; TRBD2 is a possible D gene (7 bases). Germline V gene lookup returns CDR1 DFQATT and CDR2 SNEGSKA (reference sequence). The CDR3 is 17 residues long. With 1 base removed from V and 10 bases from J, the gap between germline ends came to 26 bases. The CDR3 region is CSARVARGSAGASEQFF. The CDR3 DNA reads TGCAGTGCTAGAGTAGCCAGGGGTTCGGCGGGGGCCTCGGAGCAGTTCTTC.

The J gene is TRBJ2-1, the V gene TRBV7-2, with TRBD2 identical over 8 bases. CDR3 length equals 17 residues. Germline V gives CDR1 SGHTA, CDR2 FQGNSA. J was trimmed by 9 bases and V by 1 base; bases with no gene match: 14. The CDR3 spells CASSLVSGSGGGREQFF. The CDR3 region has the DNA TGTGCCAGCAGCTTAGTCTCTGGGTCGGGCGGGGGGCGTGAGCAGTTCTTC.

This clonotype was detected only a few times. The CDR3 region has the DNA TGTGCCAGCAGCTTGCCGGGACTAGCGGGGGTAACCTACAATGAGCAGTTCTTC. Translation gives CASSLPGLAGVTYNEQFF. The gene calls are TRBV11-1 and TRBJ2-1, with 14 positions matching TRBD2. V was clipped by 3 bases and J by 2 bases; unmatched bases: 6. CDR1 and CDR2 (germline): SGHAT, FQDESV (reference sequence). The CDR3 loop spans 18 amino acids.

The chain recombines TRBV28 with TRBJ1-5; 7 bases are a match to TRBD1. Germline CDR1 and CDR2: MDHEN and SYDVKM. J gave up 5 bases and V 4 bases, and 8 bases lay outside the gene matches. This CDR3 is built from 15 residues. CDR3: CASSSPTGVHQPQHF. The DNA for the CDR3 is TGTGCCAGCAGTTCCCCTACAGGGGTTCATCAGCCCCAGCATTTT.

In this sample, this clonotype turned up a few times. The chain employs TRBV12-5 and TRBJ2-6; tentative D call: TRBD1 (6 bases). Germline-derived CDR1 and CDR2 are LGHNT and FRNRAP. V lost 4 bases and J 2 bases, leaving 27 bases between the germline ends. The CDR3 consists of 21 residues. CDR3: CASGWAWSRGISQPGANVLTF. DNA for the CDR3: TGTGCTAGTGGTTGGGCCTGGAGCAGGGGTATTAGTCAACCTGGGGCCAACGTCCTGACTTTC. The whole variable domain, remainder taken from reference TRBV12-5 and TRBJ2-6, is DARVTQTPRHKVTEMGQEVTMRCQPILGHNTVFWYRQTMMQGLELLAYFRNRAPLDDSGMPKDRFSAEMPDATLATLKIQPSEPRDSAVYFCASGWAWSRGISQPGANVLTFGAGSRLTVL.

This clonotype was seen more than once but under ten times. The rearrangement joins TRBV12-3 or TRBV12-4 to TRBJ1-5; D is possibly TRBD1 (5 bases). V was clipped by 1 base and J by 0 bases, with 22 bases between them. The CDR3 spans 20 residues. CDR3 region: CASSLGSPGPKKDSNQPQHF. In nucleotides, the CDR3 is TGTGCCAGCAGTTTAGGCAGTCCGGGACCAAAAAAGGATAGCAATCAGCCCCAGCATTTT.

This clonotype was counted a few times. The chain is built from TRBV18 and TRBJ1-6, with D unresolved. V lost 3 bases and J 8 bases, leaving 11 bases between the germline ends. This CDR3 has 14 residues. Germline CDR1 is KGHSH and CDR2 is LQKENI. The CDR3: CASSPSVVDSPLHF. Written as DNA, the CDR3 is TGTGCCAGCTCACCTTCGGTGGTGGATTCACCCCTCCACTTT.

The V and J genes are TRBV5-1 and TRBJ1-1; D gene ambiguous. The CDR3 is 14 amino acids. Trimming removed 4 bases from V and 1 base from J, with 11 bases in between. In germline, CDR1 is SGHRS, CDR2 YFSETQ. This CDR3 is CASSELRGNTEAFF. CDR3 bases: TGCGCCAGCAGCGAGTTACGGGGGAACACTGAAGCTTTCTTT.

In this sample, this clonotype turned up a few times. The DNA of the CDR3 is TGTGCCAGCAGTTATAAGTTGTTTTCGAACACTGAAGCTTTCTTT. Amino acid sequence: CASSYKLFSNTEAFF. V and J are TRBV6-5 and TRBJ1-1; D is unresolved. CDR3 length equals 15 residues. Deletions cut 3 bases from V and 1 base from J, with 12 bases between. Per the germline V gene, CDR1 is MNHEY and CDR2 is SVGAGI.

This clonotype was detected only a few times. The CDR3 here is CASSLGSGTGNEQFF. In nucleotides, the CDR3 is TGTGCCAGCAGCTTAGGCTCCGGGACAGGGAATGAGCAGTTCTTC. This rearrangement joins TRBV7-9 to TRBJ2-1; 9 nucleotides align to TRBD1. CDR3 length: 15 amino acids. Germline V lookup: CDR1 SEHNR, CDR2 FQNEAQ (reference sequence). V was pared by 1 base and J by 7 bases, with 5 bases of the junction left unmatched.

This clonotype occurred a few times. The chain recombines TRBV15 with TRBJ1-6, with TRBD1 as a possible D gene (5 bases). CDR1 and CDR2 (germline): LNHNV, YYDKDF (reference sequence). V lost 1 base, J lost 9 bases, and 10 bases lay in between. This CDR3 comprises 14 residues. CDR3 amino acids: CATSRARRGSPLHF. The DNA of the CDR3 is TGTGCCACCAGCAGAGCTCGGAGGGGTTCACCCCTCCACTTT.

This clonotype was recorded at least ten times. The chain has TRBV14 and TRBJ2-5; no firm D call. The CDR3 runs to 15 residues. The V end was cut by 0 bases, the J end by 2 bases, with 10 bases between. Per the germline V gene, CDR1 is SGHDN and CDR2 is FVKESK. This chain's CDR3 is CASSQDRSMQETQYF. For the CDR3, the DNA is TGTGCCAGCAGCCAAGATCGGAGCATGCAAGAGACCCAGTACTTC. Together with reference TRBV14 and TRBJ2-5, the CDR3 gives the full variable domain: EAGVTQFPSHSVIEKGQTVTLRCDPISGHDNLYWYRRVMGKEIKFLLHFVKESKQDESGMPNNRFLAERTGGTYSTLKVQPAELEDSGVYFCASSQDRSMQETQYFGPGTRLLVL.

The CDR3 DNA reads TGTGCCAGCAGCCAAGATTTTGGGTATCAGCCCCAGCATTTT. Its protein is CASSQDFGYQPQHF. This sequence joins TRBV3-1 and TRBJ1-5, with D uncertain. CDR3 size: 14 residues. V lost 0 bases, J lost 5 bases, and 8 bases lay in between. Germline V gives CDR1 LGHDT, CDR2 YNNKEL (reference sequence). The full variable domain, rest sourced from reference TRBV3-1 and TRBJ1-5, is DTAVSQTPKYLVTQMGNDKSIKCEQNLGHDTMYWYKQDSKKFLKIMFSYNNKELIINETVPNRFSPKSPDKAHLNLHINSLELGDSAVYFCASSQDFGYQPQHFGDGTRLSIL.

To note about this clonotype: This may be a read error: a much more frequent sequence differs by one nucleotide. V gene TRBV20-1 combines with J gene TRBJ2-3; maybe TRBD2 (6 bases). Germline V CDR1 and CDR2: DFQATT, SNEGSKA (reference sequence). The CDR3 spans 12 residues. The CDR3 is CSAPDYTDAQYF. In DNA, the CDR3 is TGCAGTGCCCCGGACTACACAGATGCGCAGTATTTT.

The chain uses TRBV15 and TRBJ2-1; 7 bases map to TRBD2. V shed 1 base, J shed 1 base, and the junction held 1 base outside the gene matches. Per germline, CDR1 LNHNV and CDR2 YYDKDF (reference sequence). The CDR3 consists of 15 residues. In nucleotides, the CDR3 is TGTGCCACCAGCAGAGTGGGAGGGTCCTACAATGAGCAGTTCTTC. It is translated as CATSRVGGSYNEQFF.

A few counts support this clonotype. The chain recombines TRBV29-1 with TRBJ1-1; the D gene is possibly TRBD1 (6 bases). This CDR3 is 15 amino acids long. From germline, CDR1 is SQVTM and CDR2 ANQGSEA. The V end lost 3 bases, the J end lost 5 bases, and 19 bases lay between the germline ends. The DNA of the CDR3 is TGCAGCGTTGAGTGGGGCAGGGGAGGTTGGACTGAAGCTTTCTTT. It encodes CSVEWGRGGWTEAFF.

The chain carries TRBV25-1 and TRBJ2-5; 14 nucleotides line up with TRBD2. CDR3 length: 17 amino acids. Trimming took 4 bases from V and 3 from J; bases not matched to a gene: 7. Germline CDR1 and CDR2: MGHDK and SYGVNS. CDR3 sequence: CASSAYPGLAGEETQYF. The CDR3 DNA is TGTGCCAGCAGTGCGTATCCGGGACTAGCGGGGGAAGAGACCCAGTACTTC.

The genes are TRBV5-6 and TRBJ1-5, with 10 bases aligning to TRBD1. The germline V gene has CDR1 SGHDT and CDR2 YYEEEE. Trimming at V came to 4 bases and at J to 4 bases, leaving 5 bases not matched to a gene. This CDR3 contains 15 residues. The chain's CDR3 is CASSARQGANQPQHF. CDR3 DNA: TGTGCCAGCAGCGCCAGACAGGGGGCGAATCAGCCCCAGCATTTT.

This clonotype was counted many times. The CDR3 region is CSVELGYGYTF. The CDR3 DNA sequence: TGCAGCGTTGAACTAGGCTATGGCTACACCTTC. The rearrangement joins TRBV29-1 to TRBJ1-2; no clear D. Germline CDR1 and CDR2: SQVTM and ANQGSEA. V was trimmed by 2 bases and J by 4 bases, leaving 5 bases between them. The CDR3 is 11 amino acids.

This chain uses TRBV7-2 with TRBJ2-7; perhaps TRBD1 as D (6 bases). With 4 bases removed from V and 7 bases from J, the gap between germline ends came to 20 bases. This CDR3 spans 15 amino acids. Germline V gives CDR1 SGHTA, CDR2 FQGNSA. The CDR3 loop is CASSSIGTRSREQYF. CDR3 sequence (DNA): TGTGCCAGCAGCTCGATCGGGACACGGTCTCGGGAGCAGTACTTC.

Ten or more counts support this clonotype. The CDR3 region is CASSQVGQGPEAPGNEQFF. CDR3 nucleotide sequence: TGCGCCAGCAGCCAAGTGGGACAGGGACCCGAGGCTCCAGGGAATGAGCAGTTCTTC. The chain employs TRBV4-3 and TRBJ2-1, with 9 bases aligning to TRBD1. The CDR3 has 19 residues. The germline V gene has CDR1 LGHNA and CDR2 YSLEER. With V trimmed by 1 base and J by 7 bases, 17 bases remained unmatched.

This clonotype was found a few times. This chain uses TRBV5-4 with TRBJ2-1, with 9 bases lining up with TRBD1. The CDR3 totals 16 residues. J gave up 7 bases and V 0 bases, and 8 bases lay outside the gene matches. Germline CDR1 and CDR2: SGHNT and YYREEE (reference sequence). As DNA, the CDR3 is TGTGCCAGCAGCTTGGGAGTCGGGACAGGGTGGAATGAGCAGTTCTTC. This codes for CASSLGVGTGWNEQFF.

The rearrangement joins TRBV7-2 to TRBJ1-2; the match to TRBD1 covers 7 bases. Trimming removed 5 bases from V and 4 bases from J; junction bases left unmatched: 4. CDR3 size: 13 residues. CDR1 and CDR2 from the germline V gene are SGHTA and FQGNSA. The CDR3 loop is CASSPQGVYGYTF. For the CDR3, the DNA is TGTGCCAGCAGCCCTCAGGGGGTCTATGGCTACACCTTC.

This clonotype appeared a few times. The V and J genes are TRBV18 and TRBJ2-1, with TRBD2 matching 9 bases. V lost 4 bases, J lost 2 bases, and 9 bases stayed unmatched. Germline values: CDR1 KGHSH, CDR2 LQKENI. This CDR3 region has 17 residues. This CDR3 reads CASSLSPGLAPYNEQFF. In DNA form, the CDR3 reads TGTGCCAGCTCACTTTCTCCGGGACTAGCACCCTACAATGAGCAGTTCTTC.

This chain links TRBV29-1 with TRBJ2-6; the D gene is possibly TRBD1 (5 bases). This CDR3 is 15 amino acids long. Germline V gene lookup returns CDR1 SQVTM and CDR2 ANQGSEA. The V and J ends lost 6 bases and 0 bases respectively, with 12 bases between them. The CDR3 reads CSVIDSLSGANVLTF. The CDR3 DNA sequence: TGCAGCGTAATCGACAGCCTCTCTGGGGCCAACGTCCTGACTTTC.

This clonotype was counted between two and nine times. The chain recombines TRBV5-1 with TRBJ1-1, with D perhaps matching TRBD1 (6 bases). The V and J ends lost 4 bases and 3 bases respectively, with 13 bases between them. Per germline, CDR1 SGHRS and CDR2 YFSETQ. The CDR3 length is 14 residues. The DNA for the CDR3 is TGCGCCAGCAGCGGGGACATTCCCCACACTGAAGCTTTCTTT. Protein: CASSGDIPHTEAFF.

This clonotype has just a few counts. This chain connects TRBV7-9 to TRBJ2-3; D is possibly TRBD2 (5 bases). The CDR3 is 15 residues long. With 1 base removed from V and 2 bases from J, the gap between germline ends came to 10 bases. Germline CDR1 and CDR2: SEHNR and FQNEAQ (reference sequence). The CDR3 protein is CASSLVGEVTDTQYF. CDR3 sequence (DNA): TGTGCCAGCAGCTTAGTGGGAGAAGTCACAGATACGCAGTATTTT.

This clonotype was observed at least ten times. The CDR3: CASGLTGTGSGQYF. The CDR3, as DNA: TGTGCCAGCGGACTCACCGGGACAGGGAGTGGGCAGTATTTT. V gene TRBV6-1 combines with J gene TRBJ2-3; 9 nucleotides line up with TRBD1. This CDR3 spans 14 amino acids. Looked up from germline, CDR1 is MNHNS and CDR2 is SASEGT. The junction had 14 bases not matched to a gene; V was cut back by 8 bases and J by 11 bases.